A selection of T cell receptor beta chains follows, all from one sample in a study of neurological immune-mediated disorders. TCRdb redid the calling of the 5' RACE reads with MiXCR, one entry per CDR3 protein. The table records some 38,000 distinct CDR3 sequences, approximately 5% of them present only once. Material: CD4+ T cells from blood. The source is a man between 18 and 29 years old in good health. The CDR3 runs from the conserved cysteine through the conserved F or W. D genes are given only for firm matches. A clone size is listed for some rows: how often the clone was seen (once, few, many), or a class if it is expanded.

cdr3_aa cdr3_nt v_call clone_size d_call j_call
CASSGDREREQYF TGTGCCAGCAGCGGGGACAGGGAGCGCGAGCAGTACTTC TRBV5-5 many TRBD1 TRBJ2-7
CSARGLGTDTQYF TGCAGTGCTAGGGGTCTTGGCACAGATACGCAGTATTTT TRBV20-1 many - TRBJ2-3
CASSRISGFNYEQYF TGTGCCAGCAGCCGGATTAGCGGGTTCAACTACGAGCAGTACTTC TRBV7-2 many TRBD2 TRBJ2-7
CASSDRQWDTQYF TGTGCCAGCAGTGACCGCCAATGGGATACGCAGTATTTT TRBV6-4 many - TRBJ2-3
CASSSPPINYGYTF TGTGCCAGCAGTTCCCCACCGATTAACTATGGCTACACCTTC TRBV12-3/TRBV12-4 - - TRBJ1-2
CASIKGANTEAFF TGTGCCAGCATTAAGGGGGCAAACACTGAAGCTTTCTTT TRBV12-3/TRBV12-4 many TRBD1 TRBJ1-1
CASSLDGGSEQYF TGCGCCAGCAGCTTGGATGGGGGCTCCGAGCAGTACTTC TRBV5-1 many - TRBJ2-7
CAISEGTADSPLHF TGTGCCATCAGTGAGGGGACGGCGGATTCACCCCTCCACTTT TRBV10-3 many - TRBJ1-6
CASSFGFIGDGYTF TGTGCCAGCAGCTTTGGTTTCATTGGGGATGGCTACACCTTC TRBV7-9 many - TRBJ1-2
CASSQGPNYGYTF TGTGCCAGCAGTCAGGGACCTAACTATGGCTACACCTTC TRBV6-5 many - TRBJ1-2
CSALGRVTEAFF TGCAGTGCTCTTGGAAGGGTCACTGAAGCTTTCTTT TRBV20-1 medium-sized - TRBJ1-1
CASSGGQETNTGELFF TGTGCCAGCAGCGGAGGACAGGAGACGAACACCGGGGAGCTGTTTTTT TRBV9 many TRBD1 TRBJ2-2
CASSLLTGTNYGYTF TGTGCCAGCAGCTTATTGACAGGGACCAACTATGGCTACACCTTC TRBV7-8 many TRBD1 TRBJ1-2
CASSLPSYEQYF TGCGCCAGCAGCCTACCCTCCTACGAGCAGTACTTC TRBV5-1 many - TRBJ2-7
CASSLGIDRGGGKLFF TGCGCCAGCAGCTTGGGGATCGACAGGGGTGGGGGAAAACTGTTTTTT TRBV5-1 many TRBD1 TRBJ1-4
CATSSDLTGMNTEAFF TGTGCCACCAGCAGCGACCTGACAGGGATGAACACTGAAGCTTTCTTT TRBV15 many TRBD1 TRBJ1-1